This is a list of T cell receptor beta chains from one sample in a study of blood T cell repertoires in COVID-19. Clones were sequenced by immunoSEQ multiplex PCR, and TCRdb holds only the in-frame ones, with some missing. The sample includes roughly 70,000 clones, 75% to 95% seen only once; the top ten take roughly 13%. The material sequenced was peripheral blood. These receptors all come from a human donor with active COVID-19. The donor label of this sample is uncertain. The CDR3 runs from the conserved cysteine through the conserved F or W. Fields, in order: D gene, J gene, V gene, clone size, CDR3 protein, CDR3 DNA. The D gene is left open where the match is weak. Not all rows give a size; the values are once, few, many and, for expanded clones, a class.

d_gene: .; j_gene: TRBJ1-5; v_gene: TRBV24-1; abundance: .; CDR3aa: CATSESSSRGPQHF; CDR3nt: TGTGCCACCAGTGAGTCCTCCAGTCGGGGGCCCCAGCATTTT
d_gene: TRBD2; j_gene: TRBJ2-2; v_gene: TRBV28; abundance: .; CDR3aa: CASSLPSGEFNTGELFF; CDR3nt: TGTGCCAGCAGCCTTCCTAGCGGGGAATTTAACACCGGGGAGCTGTTTTTT
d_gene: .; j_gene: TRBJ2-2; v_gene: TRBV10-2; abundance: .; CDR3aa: CASSLLTGVSTGELFF; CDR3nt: TGCGCCAGCAGCCTACTGACGGGAGTTAGCACCGGGGAGCTGTTTTTT
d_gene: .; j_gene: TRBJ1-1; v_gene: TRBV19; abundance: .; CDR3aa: CASSPLVGPQEAFF; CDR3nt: TGTGCCAGTAGTCCCCTCGTGGGGCCTCAAGAAGCTTTCTTT
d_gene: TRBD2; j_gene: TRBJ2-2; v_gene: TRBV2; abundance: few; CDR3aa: CASNPGTSGTGELFF; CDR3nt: TGTGCCAGCAACCCCGGGACTAGCGGCACCGGGGAGCTGTTTTTT
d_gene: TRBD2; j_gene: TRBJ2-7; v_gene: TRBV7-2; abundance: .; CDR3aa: CASSLGLAHGSYEQYF; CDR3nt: TGTGCCAGCAGCTTGGGACTAGCGCATGGCTCCTACGAGCAGTACTTC
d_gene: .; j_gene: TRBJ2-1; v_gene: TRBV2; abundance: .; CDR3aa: CASISQNNEQFF; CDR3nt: TGTGCCAGCATTAGCCAGAACAATGAGCAGTTCTTC
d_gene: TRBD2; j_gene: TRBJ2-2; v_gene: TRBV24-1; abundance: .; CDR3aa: CATSDLGGGNTGELFF; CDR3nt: TGTGCCACCAGTGATCTCGGCGGGGGAAACACCGGGGAGCTGTTTTTT
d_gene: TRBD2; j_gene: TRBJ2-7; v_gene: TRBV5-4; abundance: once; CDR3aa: CASSLGLAEYEQYF; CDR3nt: TGTGCCAGCAGCTTGGGGCTAGCGGAATACGAGCAGTACTTC
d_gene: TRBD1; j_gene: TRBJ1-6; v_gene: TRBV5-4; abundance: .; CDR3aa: CASSSRTGANSPLHF; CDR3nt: TGTGCCAGCAGCTCTCGGACAGGGGCTAATTCACCCCTCCACTTT
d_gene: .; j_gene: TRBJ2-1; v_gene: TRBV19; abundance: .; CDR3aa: CATQHRSYNEQFF; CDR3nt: TGTGCCACCCAACATCGCTCCTACAATGAGCAGTTCTTC
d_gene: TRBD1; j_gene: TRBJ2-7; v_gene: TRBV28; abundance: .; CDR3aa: CASSFPGTGGQEQYF; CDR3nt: TGTGCCAGCAGTTTTCCCGGGACAGGTGGTCAGGAGCAGTACTTC
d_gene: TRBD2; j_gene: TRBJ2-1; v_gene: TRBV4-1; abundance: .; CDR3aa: CASSQGLAGIYNEQFF; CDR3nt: TGCGCCAGCAGCCAAGGGCTAGCGGGAATTTACAATGAGCAGTTCTTC
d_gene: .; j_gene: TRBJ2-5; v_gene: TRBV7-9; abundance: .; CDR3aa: CASSLAAEETQYF; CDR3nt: TGTGCCAGCAGCTTAGCGGCGGAAGAGACCCAGTACTTC
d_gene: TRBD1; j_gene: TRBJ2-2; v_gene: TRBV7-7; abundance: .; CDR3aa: CASSLGTGRTGELFF; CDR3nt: TGTGCCAGCAGTCTGGGGACAGGGCGGACCGGGGAGCTGTTTTTT
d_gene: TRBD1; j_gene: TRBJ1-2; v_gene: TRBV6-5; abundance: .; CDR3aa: CASSSGTGINYGYTF; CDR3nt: TGTGCCAGCAGTTCCGGGACAGGAATTAACTATGGCTACACCTTC
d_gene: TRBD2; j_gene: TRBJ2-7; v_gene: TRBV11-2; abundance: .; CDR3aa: CASSPREASYEQYF; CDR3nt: TGTGCCAGCAGCCCACGGGAGGCTTCCTACGAGCAGTACTTC
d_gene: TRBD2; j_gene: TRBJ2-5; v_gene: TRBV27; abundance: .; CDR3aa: CASSPLLAGVETQYF; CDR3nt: TGTGCCAGCAGCCCCCTACTAGCGGGAGTAGAGACCCAGTACTTC
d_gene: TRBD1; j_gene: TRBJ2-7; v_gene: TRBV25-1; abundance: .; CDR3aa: CASSPDRGQSSYEQYF; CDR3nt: TGTGCCAGCAGTCCGGACAGGGGCCAGAGCTCCTACGAGCAGTACTTC
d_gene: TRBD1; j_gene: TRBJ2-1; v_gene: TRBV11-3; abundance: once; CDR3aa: CASSHRQGALYNEQFF; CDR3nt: TGTGCCAGCAGCCATCGACAGGGGGCGTTATACAATGAGCAGTTCTTC
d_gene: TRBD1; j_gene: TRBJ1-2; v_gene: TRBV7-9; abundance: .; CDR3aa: CASSGTGESYGYTF; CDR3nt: TGTGCCAGCAGCGGAACAGGGGAGAGCTATGGCTACACCTTC
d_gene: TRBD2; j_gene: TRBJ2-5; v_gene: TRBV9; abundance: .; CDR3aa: CASSPETSGETQYF; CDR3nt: TGTGCCAGCAGCCCCGAGACTAGCGGCGAGACCCAGTACTTC
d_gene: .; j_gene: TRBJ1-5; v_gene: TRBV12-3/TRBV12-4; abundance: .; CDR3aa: CASSFGGGQPQHF; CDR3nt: TGTGCCAGCAGTTTCGGGGGGGGTCAGCCCCAGCATTTT